The subject of this entry is one TCR beta chain. Which antigen it targets is not known. Base qualities are not at hand, and no much larger clone is one base apart. The data were taken from a study of memory CD4+ T cells and cytomegalovirus serostatus (dated by TCRdb to between 2017 and 2020). For the study in its entirety: A total of roughly 35 healthy Belgian adults, of whom 9 were CMV seropositive and 24 were CMV seronegative, were included in the cohort. The study sequenced CD4+ memory TCRbeta repertoires of a Belgian cohort with known cytomegalovirus serostatus to replicate a published TCR-based CMV serostatus classifier. What the work shows at the level of the full study, not this receptor alone: For predicting CMV serostatus, the median bootstrapped AUC was about 0.95 using the original framework and almost 0.93 using a US-trained random forest. The original-framework classifier achieved a median bootstrapped AUC of approximately 0.96 with a 95% CI of 0.76-1.00 on the Belgian cohort. Only CD4+CD45RO+ memory cells were sequenced, unlike the original study, which covered naive and memory CD4+ and CD8+ populations. Among the roughly 160 previously reported CMV-associated TCRbeta sequences, 60 to 70 showed up in the CD4+ memory repertoires, with each one found in between one and five individuals. The results were interpreted as suggesting that the CMV-associated TCR signature is largely present in the CD4+ memory repertoire.

Genomic DNA was extracted from sorted cells with the Quick-DNA Microprep Kit. Amplification of TCRbeta DNA was done with the immunoSEQ hsTCRbeta kit, following the protocol from the manufacturer. An Illumina MiSeq instrument was used to sequence the TCRbeta libraries. The authors' analysis ran thus. Following removal of out-of-frame sequences, more than 2,000,000 distinct TCRbeta sequences were retained, with an average of around 67,000 per individual. Each individual was scored according to the count of roughly 160 previously reported CMV-associated TCRbeta sequences and the total productive distinct TCRbeta count. A beta-binomial model was reimplemented in Python, and scikit-learn random forests with default parameters were trained on US cohort data. On the Belgian cohort, classifier performance was reported as the median AUC, along with percentile confidence intervals, across 10,000 bootstrap iterations. TCRdb took this table from immuneACCESS and kept in-frame rearrangements with V and J called. Such tables lack part of the clones; where checked against another copy, unresolved V genes explain under half of the gap, and the rest is unexplained. That table supplies the V and J calls and clone size; D and trimming were determined from the DNA. Across this sample there are about 43,000 clones, with around four fifths seen only once. Just over 0.6% of the sample is taken by the ten largest.

The CDR3 sequence holds 15 residues, the cysteine and phenylalanine included. The read is trimmed to its CDR3 DNA, 45 bases read in frame from base 1. V ends up 3 bases short and J 0 bases short, with an unmatched junction base count of 1. CDR1 and CDR2 are drawn from the germline V gene: SGHNT, YENEEA. Single viable CD3+CD4+CD8-CD45RO+ cells were sorted as memory CD4+ T cells on a FACSAria II. To determine CMV serostatus, a Roche Elecsys assay was used that detects serum IgG against CMV pp150, pp28, p38 and p52. Following thawing, total CD4+ T cells were enriched through positive selection using CD4 magnetic microbeads. The samples came from a different study that was designed specifically to examine the CD4+ T cell memory repertoire. Peripheral blood mononuclear cells were isolated and cryopreserved following standard operating procedures; serum was stored at -80 °C. The staining relied on CD3-PerCP (BW264/56), CD4-APC (RPA-T4), CD45RO-PE (UCHT1) and CD8-Pacific Orange (3B5) antibodies, and Sytox blue was used to exclude non-viable cells.

The source is an adult in good health and CMV-seronegative. The sequencing input was memory CD4+ T cells from blood. The receptor chain draws on TRBV11-3 and TRBJ2-1, with TRBD2 matching 8 junction bases. This receptor has the CDR3 CASSFGGDSYNEQFF. Here is the DNA: TGTGCCAGCAGCTTCGGGGGGGACTCCTACAATGAGCAGTTCTTC.